The entry below describes one TCR beta chain. The entry originates in a study of CD8+ T cells in alopecia areata. As the sequencing template, cDNA was produced by extracting RNA and reverse transcribing it. Repertoires were generated with immunoSEQ multiplex PCR, while TCRdb's copy carries only in-frame clones and drops some. Here the sample spans 7,000 to 9,000 clones, approximately 67% being singletons. The study team obtained lesional scalp punch biopsies and peripheral blood from alopecia areata patients. The length of the CDR3 is 14 residues. Germline V gene lookup returns CDR1 KGHSH and CDR2 LQKENI. Trimming took 2 bases from V and 3 from J, leaving 11 bases between them.

The sample was skin, taken at week 0. The receptor comes from a human donor with alopecia areata. The chain recombines TRBV18 with TRBJ2-7, with D hard to call. The CDR3 loop is CASSPSQTYYEQYF. The CDR3 nucleotides read TGTGCCAGCTCACCATCCCAAACTTACTACGAGCAGTACTTC.